The 5 T cell receptor beta chains reported below all come from one sample, sequenced in a study of breast tumors, draining lymph nodes, adjacent tissues. Samples came from axillary lymph nodes draining the breast cancer. In TCRdb, the multiplex PCR reads were re-called with MiXCR into one record per CDR3 protein. This repertoire shows some 120,000 distinct CDR3 sequences, about 20% found once; its top ten account for roughly 3.5%. The specimen sequenced was axillary lymph node tissue. The receptors come from a female donor with breast cancer. Some clones in this sample may be carry-over from other donors' samples.

This clonotype has at least ten counts. The genes are TRBV6-1 and TRBJ2-3; TRBD1 agrees at 9 bases. The CDR3 spans 17 residues. J was trimmed by 0 bases and V by 6 bases; bases with no gene match: 10. Germline assignment: CDR1 MNHNS and CDR2 SASEGT. The CDR3 region has the DNA TGTGCCAGCAGCTCCTCGACAGGGGGAGGAAGCACAGATACGCAGTATTTT. Translated, it gives CASSSSTGGGSTDTQYF.

Worth noting for this clonotype: This CDR3 fails to terminate in the conserved phenylalanine or tryptophan, so it likely reflects a read error. This sequence joins TRBV20-1 and TRBJ2-4; 7 bases line up with TRBD2. V lost 5 bases and J lost 8; bases outside the gene matches: 18. The germline gives CDR1 DFQATT, CDR2 SNEGSKA (reference sequence). The CDR3 runs 16 residues. CDR3 sequence: CSAPTRDYTIRDIQYV. CDR3 sequence (DNA): TGCAGTGCTCCCACTCGGGACTACACCATTCGCGACATTCAGTACGTC.

This clonotype has just one count. The junction departs from germline at one end; a sequencing error may be responsible. The chain employs TRBV3-1 and TRBJ1-1; D may be TRBD1 (5 bases). CDR1 is LGHDT, CDR2 YNNKEL, per germline (reference sequence). The CDR3 extends over 19 amino acids. The CDR3 nucleotides are TGTGCCAGCAGCCAAGACGCGATCGGGGCAGGGCAAGGGAACACTGAAGCTTTCTTC. This sequence encodes CASSQDAIGAGQGNTEAFF.

The table lists this clonotype with many counts. The chain is built from TRBV14 and TRBJ2-1; D may be TRBD2 (5 bases). This CDR3 is 14 amino acids long. CDR1 and CDR2 from the germline V gene are SGHDN and FVKESK. V lost 0 bases to trimming and J lost 8 bases, with 11 bases between them. The CDR3 sequence: CASSQDRLADEQFF. The CDR3 nucleotides are TGTGCCAGCAGCCAAGATCGGCTAGCCGATGAGCAGTTCTTC.

The rearrangement uses TRBV30 and TRBJ2-1, with D possibly matching TRBD2 (5 bases). The CDR3 contains 15 residues. Trimming left V 2 bases short and J 7 bases short, with 18 bases between. The V gene's germline CDR1 is GTSNPN and CDR2 SVGIG (reference sequence). This chain's CDR3 is CAWSFSPSGGNEQFF. The CDR3 DNA reads as TGTGCCTGGAGTTTTTCCCCCAGCGGCGGGAATGAGCAGTTCTTC.